A single sample gave rise to the 29 T cell receptor beta chains below, sequenced in a study of beta chain features in type 1 diabetes. Expressed TCRB transcripts were sequenced because the entire RNA isolate underwent reverse transcription. Repertoires were generated with immunoSEQ multiplex PCR, while TCRdb's copy carries only in-frame clones and drops some. The sample has hundreds of thousands of clones; around a sixth are singletons. The specimen sequenced was naive CD4+ T cells from blood. Receptors were obtained from a woman younger than 30 in good health.

There are a few counts of this clone. The J gene is TRBJ2-5, the V gene TRBV7-8; possible D gene TRBD1, 5 bases. The CDR3 is made up of 15 amino acids. CDR1 and CDR2 from the germline V gene are SGHVS and FQNEAQ. Between the trimmed V and J ends, which lost 5 bases and 1 base, there was a span of 14 bases. Here the CDR3 reads CASSTYTGVQETQYF. Written as DNA, the CDR3 is TGTGCCAGCAGCACCTACACAGGCGTCCAAGAGACCCAGTACTTC.

Here the CDR3 DNA reads TGTGCCAGCAGTACCCACAGGTTTCACAATGAGCAGTTCTTC. Its protein is CASSTHRFHNEQFF. The chain links TRBV28 to TRBJ2-1, with a tentative D call TRBD1 (5 bases). CDR3 length: 14 amino acids. CDR1 MDHEN and CDR2 SYDVKM come from the germline V gene. V was pared by 5 bases and J by 5 bases, with 13 bases between.

This chain joins TRBV6-6 and TRBJ2-7, with D possibly matching TRBD1 (5 bases). The germline V gene encodes CDR1 MNHNY and CDR2 SVGAGI (reference sequence). V lost 5 bases to trimming and J lost 0 bases, with 8 bases between them. The CDR3 covers 13 residues. The CDR3 DNA reads TGTGCCAGCAGTCGGACACCCTCCTACGAGCAGTACTTC. Translated, it gives CASSRTPSYEQYF.

V is TRBV7-2 and J is TRBJ2-3, with 11 bases matching TRBD2. CDR1 SGHTA and CDR2 FQGNSA come from the germline V gene. CDR3 length: 18 amino acids. The V gene end was trimmed by 4 bases and the J gene end by 1 base; junction bases not matched to a gene: 10. This chain's CDR3 is CASSWIRGTSGRTDTQYF. The CDR3 bases are TGTGCCAGCAGCTGGATCCGAGGGACTAGCGGCCGCACAGATACGCAGTATTTT.

This clone was seen a handful of times. This chain links TRBV29-1 with TRBJ2-3; 8 nucleotides match TRBD1. The CDR3 is 14 amino acids. Trimming took 5 bases from V and 5 from J; bases not matched to a gene: 9. Germline V gives CDR1 SQVTM, CDR2 ANQGSEA. In DNA form, the CDR3 reads TGCAGCGTTCAGGGACAGGATTATGGAGATACGCAGTATTTT. Amino acid sequence: CSVQGQDYGDTQYF.

This clone was seen more than once but under ten times. This chain connects TRBV14 to TRBJ2-7, with D unclear. CDR1 and CDR2 from the germline V gene are SGHDN and FVKESK. V was pared by 5 bases and J by 5 bases, with 13 bases between. The CDR3 has 13 residues. Here the CDR3 DNA reads TGTGCCAGCAGCAGCCTGCGTGCCCACGAGCAGTACTTC. Protein sequence: CASSSLRAHEQYF.

The rearrangement uses TRBV11-2 and TRBJ2-7; D call uncertain. Trimming cost V 3 bases and J 3 bases, with 9 bases left between them. The length of the CDR3 is 13 residues. In germline, CDR1 is SGHAT, CDR2 FQNNGV. The CDR3 coding sequence is TGTGCCAGCAGCTTTGTCCCTCACTACGAGCAGTACTTC. It is translated as CASSFVPHYEQYF.

V usage is TRBV28 and J usage is TRBJ2-5, with 7 bases that match TRBD1. The CDR3 contains 15 residues. Looked up from germline, CDR1 is MDHEN and CDR2 is SYDVKM. J lost 1 base, V lost 5 bases, and 7 bases had no gene match. In nucleotides, the CDR3 is TGTGCCAGCAGTGGAATAGGGACAGCCCAAGAGACCCAGTACTTC. This codes for CASSGIGTAQETQYF.

J is TRBJ2-5 and V is TRBV7-9; D remains unclear. Looked up from germline, CDR1 is SEHNR and CDR2 is FQNEAQ (reference sequence). V was cut by 0 bases and J by 2 bases, with 10 bases left in between. The CDR3 extends over 15 amino acids. CDR3 region: CASSLAAGGQETQYF. In DNA form, the CDR3 reads TGTGCCAGCAGCTTAGCGGCAGGCGGACAAGAGACCCAGTACTTC.

This clone was counted a few times. The rearrangement uses TRBV4-3 and TRBJ2-7; 7 nucleotides align to TRBD2. V trimming: 0 bases; J trimming: 6 bases; junction bases outside the gene matches: 8. Germline-derived CDR1 and CDR2 are LGHNA and YSLEER. CDR3 length: 15 amino acids. CDR3 in DNA: TGCGCCAGCAGCCAAGAACGTTGGGAGGGTTCCGAGCAGTACTTC. Residues: CASSQERWEGSEQYF.

This clone came up a few times. The chain carries TRBV5-4 and TRBJ2-2; 9 positions agree with TRBD1. The V gene's germline CDR1 is SGHNT and CDR2 YYREEE (reference sequence). The CDR3 has 16 amino acids. V lost 2 bases to trimming and J lost 4 bases; unmatched junction nucleotides: 6. CDR3 nucleotides: TGTGCCAGCAGCTTAACCGGGACAGGGAGCACCGGGGAGCTGTTTTTT. Encoded protein: CASSLTGTGSTGELFF.

The chain couples TRBV4-3 to TRBJ2-1, with TRBD2 matching over 9 bases. The junction had 18 bases not matched to a gene; V was cut back by 0 bases and J by 0 bases. Germline V gene lookup returns CDR1 LGHNA and CDR2 YSLEER. The CDR3 is 22 amino acids. In DNA form, the CDR3 reads TGCGCCAGCAGCCAAGACTATTTGCTAGCGGGATCGGCGGGAAGCTCCTACAATGAGCAGTTCTTC. The encoded protein is CASSQDYLLAGSAGSSYNEQFF.

This clone has a handful of counts. The rearrangement uses TRBV7-9 and TRBJ1-1; a weak D match, TRBD1 (5 bases). Germline loops: CDR1 SEHNR, CDR2 FQNEAQ (reference sequence). The CDR3 runs 13 residues. Trimming took 1 base from V and 6 from J, leaving 9 bases between them. The chain's CDR3 is CASSLVRDSEAFF. The CDR3 nucleotides read TGTGCCAGCAGCTTAGTCAGGGATTCTGAAGCTTTCTTT.

As DNA, the CDR3 is TGTGCCAGCAGCCCCCGAACAGGGGAGAACACTGAAGCTTTCTTT. It encodes CASSPRTGENTEAFF. This chain links TRBV7-9 with TRBJ1-1, with 7 bases lining up with TRBD1. Germline-derived CDR1 and CDR2 are SEHNR and FQNEAQ (reference sequence). This CDR3 has 15 amino acids. The J segment lost 1 base and the V segment lost 5 bases, leaving 7 bases of the junction unmatched.

The V gene is TRBV25-1, the J gene TRBJ1-1; weak D call: TRBD1 (5 bases). V dropped 3 bases and J dropped 6 bases, with 14 bases sitting between them. The CDR3 loop spans 14 amino acids. Looked up from germline, CDR1 is MGHDK and CDR2 is SYGVNS. The chain's CDR3 is CASSELYRGSEAFF. The CDR3 coding sequence is TGTGCCAGCAGTGAGTTATATCGGGGCTCTGAAGCTTTCTTT.

This clone was counted only a few times. The chain uses TRBV5-1 and TRBJ2-7; 11 bases agree with TRBD1. Germline loops: CDR1 SGHRS, CDR2 YFSETQ. V dropped 3 bases and J dropped 6; count of bases not matched to a gene: 5. This CDR3 has 14 residues. CDR3 nucleotide sequence: TGCGCCAGCAGCTCCGGACAGGGGGCTGGCGAGCAGTACTTC. This translates into CASSSGQGAGEQYF.

This clone was observed a few times. This sequence joins TRBV29-1 and TRBJ2-1; TRBD1 agrees at 7 bases. The CDR3 loop spans 13 amino acids. Germline trimming cut 5 bases from V and 4 bases from J; bases unmatched to any gene: 5. Germline lookup yields CDR1 SQVTM and CDR2 ANQGSEA. The CDR3: CSVSDRVYNEQFF. CDR3 bases: TGCAGCGTTTCCGACAGGGTATACAATGAGCAGTTCTTC.

The sample holds a few counts of this clone. The chain uses TRBV7-9 and TRBJ2-5, with 11 nucleotides matching TRBD1. This CDR3 comprises 16 residues. CDR1 and CDR2 (germline): SEHNR, FQNEAQ (reference sequence). Unmatched junction bases numbered 8, after V lost 5 bases and J lost 3 bases. The CDR3: CASSRRTGGREETQYF. The CDR3 DNA follows: TGTGCCAGCAGCCGCCGGACAGGGGGCCGGGAAGAGACCCAGTACTTC.

This clone appeared a few times. The chain employs TRBV5-6 and TRBJ2-4; D might be TRBD1 (6 bases). The CDR3 extends over 12 amino acids. V was trimmed by 4 bases and J by 13 bases, leaving 15 bases between them. The germline CDR1 and CDR2 sequences are SGHDT and YYEEEE. The CDR3 loop is CASSGGQALQYF. As DNA, the CDR3 is TGTGCCAGCAGCGGGGGCCAGGCTCTGCAGTACTTC.

The V gene is TRBV28, the J gene TRBJ2-7; D not certain. This CDR3 has 14 residues. CDR1 MDHEN and CDR2 SYDVKM come from the germline V gene. V shed 7 bases and J shed 6 bases, with 19 bases lying between them. CDR3 residues: CASISGGRLGEQYF. The CDR3 nucleotides read TGTGCCAGCATATCGGGCGGCCGACTTGGCGAGCAGTACTTC.

The sample holds a few counts of this clone. The chain carries TRBV27 and TRBJ2-5; 8 bases line up with TRBD1. After removal of 7 bases from V and 4 bases from J, the junction contained 8 bases not matched to a gene. From germline, CDR1 is MNHEY and CDR2 SMNVEV (reference sequence). The CDR3 covers 14 residues. In nucleotides, the CDR3 is TGTGCCAGCAAGAGAGGACAGGGCGGAGAGACCCAGTACTTC. Amino acids: CASKRGQGGETQYF.

This chain joins TRBV20-1 and TRBJ2-3; D gene unclear. The CDR3 is 11 amino acids. The germline V gene encodes CDR1 DFQATT and CDR2 SNEGSKA (reference sequence). V lost 6 bases, J lost 6 bases, and 10 bases lay in between. CDR3 amino acids: CSAAIYDTQYF. CDR3 nucleotide sequence: TGCAGTGCCGCCATTTACGATACGCAGTATTTT.

The J gene is TRBJ2-3, the V gene TRBV7-2; no firm D call. Per the germline V gene, CDR1 is SGHTA and CDR2 is FQGNSA. This CDR3 spans 17 amino acids. V shed 3 bases and J shed 3 bases, with 19 bases lying between them. In DNA form, the CDR3 reads TGTGCCAGCAGCTTCTCACCGGGTGGGATGCCAACAGATACGCAGTATTTT. It yields the protein CASSFSPGGMPTDTQYF.

This clone was counted a few times. The chain employs TRBV10-3 and TRBJ2-3, with 10 bases lining up with TRBD2. Germline V gene lookup returns CDR1 ENHRY and CDR2 SYGVKD. With 4 bases clipped from V and 2 bases from J, the junction kept 9 bases outside the gene matches. CDR3 length: 17 residues. The CDR3 protein is CAISGPPGLAITDTQYF. The CDR3 DNA is TGTGCCATCAGTGGTCCCCCGGGACTAGCGATCACAGATACGCAGTATTTT.

This clone was seen a handful of times. The chain joins TRBV27 to TRBJ2-6; possibly TRBD2 for D (5 bases). The CDR3 totals 16 residues. The germline V and J ends were trimmed by 0 bases and 0 bases, with 6 bases remaining between them. Per germline, CDR1 MNHEY and CDR2 SMNVEV (reference sequence). The CDR3 protein is CASSLSGSSGANVLTF. The CDR3 nucleotides are TGTGCCAGCAGTTTATCGGGGAGCTCTGGGGCCAACGTCCTGACTTTC. The full variable domain, rest sourced from reference TRBV27 and TRBJ2-6, is EAQVTQNPRYLITVTGKKLTVTCSQNMNHEYMSWYRQDPGLGLRQIYYSMNVEVTDKGDVPEGYKVSRKEKRNFPLILESPSPNQTSLYFCASSLSGSSGANVLTFGAGSRLTVL.

This clone occurred a few times. This sequence joins TRBV2 and TRBJ1-4, with 7 nucleotides matching TRBD1. Germline V gives CDR1 SNHLY, CDR2 FYNNEI. Germline trimming cut 4 bases from V and 5 bases from J; bases unmatched to any gene: 4. The CDR3 extends over 14 amino acids. CDR3 sequence: CASSARGLNEKLFF. The DNA of the CDR3 is TGTGCCAGCAGTGCTAGGGGGCTGAATGAAAAACTGTTTTTT.

This clone has only a few counts. The chain couples TRBV6-6 to TRBJ1-2; no firm D call. CDR3 size: 13 residues. Trimming took 2 bases from V and 0 from J, leaving 4 bases between them. Germline CDR1 is MNHNY and CDR2 is SVGAGI (reference sequence). CDR3 sequence reads: CASSYDTNYGYTF. The CDR3 nucleotides read TGTGCCAGCAGTTACGACACTAACTATGGCTACACCTTC.

A few counts support this clone. The CDR3 sequence: CAIRASGRTYEQYF. CDR3 bases: TGTGCCATCAGGGCTAGCGGGAGGACGTACGAGCAGTACTTC. The chain is built from TRBV10-3 and TRBJ2-7; 11 bases agree with TRBD2. CDR1 is ENHRY, CDR2 SYGVKD, per germline. The CDR3 runs to 14 residues. Trimming took 6 bases from V and 4 from J; bases not matched to a gene: 5.

The V and J genes are TRBV6-5 and TRBJ1-5; the D gene is possibly TRBD1 (5 bases). The ends were cut back, 5 bases at V and 7 bases at J, with 18 bases in the middle. The CDR3 sequence is 15 residues long. The germline CDR1 and CDR2 sequences are MNHEY and SVGAGI. The CDR3 DNA reads TGTGCCAGCAGTAGATCCGACAGAAAAGACCAGCCCCAGCATTTT. This sequence encodes CASSRSDRKDQPQHF.